The clone carrying this TCR beta chain was observed many times. V gave up 8 bases and J gave up 2 bases, with 16 bases separating them. CDR1 and CDR2 (germline): MDHEN, SYDVKM. This CDR3 comprises 14 residues. The entry originates in a study of Graves' ophthalmopathy and Graves' hyperthyroidism. Using RNA transcripts, the TCR beta CDR3 regions were amplified. Second-round multiplex PCR came after first-round RT-PCR with HTBI primers. TCRdb processed the multiplex PCR reads anew with MiXCR; each CDR3 protein has one entry. The sample carries 340,000 or so distinct CDR3 sequences, roughly a sixth recorded once.

V gene TRBV28 combines with J gene TRBJ2-7; D assignment may be TRBD1 or TRBD2 (5 bases each). The material sequenced was peripheral blood. The TCR originated in an adult man with Graves' ophthalmopathy. CDR3 residues: CASSPPGHPYEQYF. Written as DNA, the CDR3 is TGTGCCAGCTCCCCCCCGGGGCATCCCTACGAGCAGTACTTC.